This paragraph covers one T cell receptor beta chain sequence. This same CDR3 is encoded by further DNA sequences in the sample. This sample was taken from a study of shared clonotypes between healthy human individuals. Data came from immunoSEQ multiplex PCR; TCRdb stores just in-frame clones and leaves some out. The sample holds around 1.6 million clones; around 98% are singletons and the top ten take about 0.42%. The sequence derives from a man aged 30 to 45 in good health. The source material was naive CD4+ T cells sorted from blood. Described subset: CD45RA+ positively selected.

The DNA for the CDR3 is TGTGCTAGTGGTTTCGGGGGAAATCAGCCCCAGCATTTT. This gives the protein CASGFGGNQPQHF. The chain links TRBV12-5 to TRBJ1-5; TRBD1 is a possible D gene (5 bases). CDR1 is LGHNT, CDR2 FRNRAP, per germline. V was clipped by 3 bases and J by 4 bases, with 7 bases between them. CDR3 size: 13 residues.